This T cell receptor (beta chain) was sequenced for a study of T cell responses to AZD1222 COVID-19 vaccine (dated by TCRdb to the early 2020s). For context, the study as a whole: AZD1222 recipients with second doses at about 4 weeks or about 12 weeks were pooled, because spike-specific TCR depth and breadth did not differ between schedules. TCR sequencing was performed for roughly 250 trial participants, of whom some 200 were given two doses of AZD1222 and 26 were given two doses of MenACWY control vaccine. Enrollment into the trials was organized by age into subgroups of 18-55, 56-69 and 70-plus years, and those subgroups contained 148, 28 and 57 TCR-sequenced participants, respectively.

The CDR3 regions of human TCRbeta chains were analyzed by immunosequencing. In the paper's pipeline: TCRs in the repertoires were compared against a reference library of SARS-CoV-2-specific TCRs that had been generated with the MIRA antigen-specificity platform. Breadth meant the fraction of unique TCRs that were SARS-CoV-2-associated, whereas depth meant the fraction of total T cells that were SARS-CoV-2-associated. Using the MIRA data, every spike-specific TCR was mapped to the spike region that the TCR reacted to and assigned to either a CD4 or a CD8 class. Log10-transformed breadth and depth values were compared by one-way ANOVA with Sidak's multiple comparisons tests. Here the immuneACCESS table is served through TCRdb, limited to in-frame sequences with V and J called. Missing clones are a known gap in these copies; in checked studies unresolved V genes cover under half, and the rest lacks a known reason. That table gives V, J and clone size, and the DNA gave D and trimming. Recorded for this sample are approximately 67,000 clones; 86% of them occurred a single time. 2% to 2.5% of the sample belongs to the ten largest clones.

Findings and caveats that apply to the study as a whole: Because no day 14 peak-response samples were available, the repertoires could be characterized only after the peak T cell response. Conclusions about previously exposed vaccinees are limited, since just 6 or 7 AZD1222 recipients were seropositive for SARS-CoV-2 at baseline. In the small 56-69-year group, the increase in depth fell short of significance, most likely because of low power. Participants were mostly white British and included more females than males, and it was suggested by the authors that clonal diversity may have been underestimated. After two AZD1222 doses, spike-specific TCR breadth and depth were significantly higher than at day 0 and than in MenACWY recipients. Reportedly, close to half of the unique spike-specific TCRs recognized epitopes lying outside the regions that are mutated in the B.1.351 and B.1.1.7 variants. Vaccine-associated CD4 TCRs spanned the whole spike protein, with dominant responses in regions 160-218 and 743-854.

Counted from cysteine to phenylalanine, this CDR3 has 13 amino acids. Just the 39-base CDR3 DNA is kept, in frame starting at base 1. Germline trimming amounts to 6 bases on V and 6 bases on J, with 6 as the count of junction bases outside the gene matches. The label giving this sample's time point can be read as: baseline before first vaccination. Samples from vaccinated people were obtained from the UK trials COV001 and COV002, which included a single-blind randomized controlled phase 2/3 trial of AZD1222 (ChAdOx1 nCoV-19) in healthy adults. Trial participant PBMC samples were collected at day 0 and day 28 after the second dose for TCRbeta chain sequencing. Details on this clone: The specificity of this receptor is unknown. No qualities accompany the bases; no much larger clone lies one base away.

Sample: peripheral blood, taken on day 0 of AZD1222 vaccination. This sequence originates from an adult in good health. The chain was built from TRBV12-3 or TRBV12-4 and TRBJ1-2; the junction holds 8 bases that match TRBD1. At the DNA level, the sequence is TGTGCCAGCAGCAGACAGGGGACGAATGGCTACACCTTC. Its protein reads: CASSRQGTNGYTF.